This entry features one T cell receptor beta chain sequence. Trimming took 0 bases from V and 0 from J; bases not matched to a gene: 7. This CDR3 is built from 17 residues. Germline CDR1 SGDLS, CDR2 YYNGEE. TCR beta CDR3 regions were amplified from RNA transcripts. During a first-round RT-PCR of the TCR CDR3, the HTBI primer set was used. MiXCR, run by TCRdb on the multiplex PCR reads, gives a single entry per CDR3 protein. The table has 800,000 or so distinct CDR3 sequences, roughly 40% seen once. The data stem from a study of T cells in Graves' hyperthyroidism and ophthalmopathy. The V and J genes are TRBV9 and TRBJ2-5, with 8 bases identical to TRBD2. Sequences were obtained from blood. The receptor's source is a man in his late teens or twenties with Graves' hyperthyroidism. The CDR3 DNA is TGTGCCAGCAGCGTAGATCAGGGCGGGGGGCACCAAGAGACCCAGTACTTC. Protein: CASSVDQGGGHQETQYF. The variable domain in full, completed from reference TRBV9 and TRBJ2-5, reads DSGVTQTPKHLITATGQRVTLRCSPRSGDLSVYWYQQSLDQGLQFLIQYYNGEERAKGNILERFSAQQFPDLHSELNLSSLELGDSALYFCASSVDQGGGHQETQYFGPGTRLLVL.